This TCR beta chain was documented in a study of T cell responses to AZD1222 COVID-19 vaccine. General observations from the study: Of spike-specific TCRs, nearly half reportedly target regions left unmutated in variants.

Profiled with immunoSEQ multiplex PCR; TCRdb holds only in-frame clones, not every one. The sample holds tens of thousands of clones, 90% to 95% seen once. Regarding this clone: Its cognate antigen is unknown.

With 4 bases clipped from V and 3 bases from J, the junction kept 0 bases outside the gene matches. The CDR3 loop spans 13 amino acids. The specimen was peripheral blood, collected 28 days after the second AZD1222 dose. This clonotype was sampled from an adult who received the AZD1222 COVID-19 vaccine. The chain combines TRBV12-3 or TRBV12-4 with TRBJ2-7; 10 bases agree with TRBD1. In nucleotides, the CDR3 is TGTGCCAGCAGTTGGGACAGGGGCTACGAGCAGTACTTC. Translation gives CASSWDRGYEQYF.